This T cell receptor (beta chain) was retrieved from a study of PD-1 blockade in classical Hodgkin lymphoma. The CDR3 is 18 amino acids. Germline-derived CDR1 and CDR2 are SGHRS and YFSETQ. Unmatched junction bases numbered 17, after V lost 4 bases and J lost 1 base. Generated by immunoSEQ multiplex PCR, the TCRdb table keeps only in-frame clones and is missing some. Of 40,000 to 55,000 clones in the sample, about 80% were seen once. Time point meaning: cycle 4 day 1 (C4D1), after five to seven weeks of nivolumab. No patient escaped relapse after autologous stem cell transplantation, and brentuximab vedotin exposure varied. Complete response, partial response or progressive disease constituted the best responses recorded.

Sequenced material: peripheral blood mononuclear cells (PBMCs), taken before the fourth cycle of nivolumab. This chain uses TRBV5-1 with TRBJ2-7; 7 bases are shared with TRBD2. This receptor was taken from a human donor with classical Hodgkin lymphoma. As DNA, the CDR3 is TGCGCCAGCAGCCACGGGGGGACGGTAAATCTCATATCCTACGAGCAGTACTTC. As protein: CASSHGGTVNLISYEQYF.